Sequencing of this T cell receptor beta chain was carried out in a study of molecular identifiers for immune sequencing clone quantification. Study in general: The replicate experiment used RNA from around 20,000 or 99,000 naive CD8 cells. This RNA was split into five aliquots, and four of them were sequenced.

CDR1 and CDR2 from the germline V gene are ENHRY and SYGVKD. The germline V and J ends were trimmed by 3 bases and 6 bases, with 21 bases remaining between them. This CDR3 region has 16 residues. It was with previously described methods and listed TCR primers that bulk TCR libraries were made. Via MiXCR, TCRdb re-called the PCR reads, giving one row per CDR3 protein. The repertoire has approximately 550,000 distinct CDR3 sequences, around a fifth of them found once; the top ten carry 0.84%. Study-wide points: Clonotypes topping 20 RNA copies carried over 97% of effector molecules but under 1% of naive ones.

A word on this clonotype: Its antigen is as yet unknown.

The CD8+CD4-CCR7+CD45RA+ phenotype defined the sorted naive CD8 T cells. Sequencing was carried out using naive CD8+ T cells from blood, with Jurkat cell RNA spiked in. Documented subset: FACS-sorted CD8+CD4-CCR7+CD45RA+ naive T cells. The chain has TRBV10-3 and TRBJ2-7; D tentatively reads TRBD1 or TRBD2 (5 bases each). The TCR sequence derives from a human donor in good health. Some libraries in this study had Jurkat cell RNA spiked in. The CDR3 sequence is CAISDETPGTYGEQYF. The CDR3 DNA reads TGTGCCATCAGTGATGAGACCCCAGGGACCTACGGCGAGCAGTACTTC.